This T cell receptor beta chain was sequenced in a study of breast tumors, draining lymph nodes, adjacent tissues (dated by TCRdb to the mid-2010s). Study-wide context: In breast cancer patients, the study compared the TCR beta repertoires of tumor, adjacent nontumor tissue and axillary lymph nodes. The study aimed to assess the relationships and possible T-cell exchange between tumor, surrounding tissue and draining lymph node repertoires in human breast cancer.

The full study reports these points: The similarity between tumor and nontumor tissue repertoires was significantly greater in luminal-like breast cancer than in basal-like breast cancer. Tumor T-cell repertoires showed less diversity than lymph node repertoires and more diversity than nontumor tissue repertoires, and tumor T-cell repertoires showed preferential V and J gene usage. A scenario in which most tumor T cells derive from the lymph node and then expand within tumor tissue was judged to be consistent with the data. The conclusion that tumor T cells originate in lymph nodes was presented as consistent with a hypothesis rather than as directly demonstrated.

Adjacent samples consisted of nontumor breast tissue surrounding the tumor. The instrument given in TCRdb is Illumina HiSeq 2000. Multiplex PCR amplification was used to build the TCR beta chain libraries. High-throughput sequencing was used to analyze the amplified TCR beta chain products. In TCRdb, the public reads were trimmed at Q25 with fastp and aligned with MiXCR, with productive beta chains retained. Rows matching on CDR3 protein sequence are summarized as one entry with the most common DNA and genes. The sample yields tens of thousands of distinct CDR3 sequences; about two thirds were counted once. The top ten clones comprise roughly a fifth of the sample. V is shortened by 3 bases, J by 2 bases, and the region joining them spans 6 bases. CDR1 is given as MNHNS and CDR2 as SASEGT, both from the germline V gene. From cysteine to phenylalanine, the CDR3 is 13 amino acids long. The retained sequence is limited to the CDR3, 39 bases, with the frame set at the first base.

This clonotype was observed at least ten times. Its antigen is not yet known. The record has no base qualities; no much larger clone is one base away. The specimen sequenced was tumor-adjacent breast tissue. The receptor comes from a female donor with breast cancer. Some clones in this sample may be carry-over from other donors' samples. Rearrangement joined TRBV6-1 to TRBJ2-3, with the D segment identity uncertain. In nucleotides, the sequence is TGTGCCAGCAGTGACGGATACACAGATACGCAGTATTTT. Translated, it gives CASSDGYTDTQYF.